Following are 32 T cell receptor beta chains from one sample sequenced in a study of shared clonotypes between healthy human individuals (dated by TCRdb to about 2020). Library generation was performed with the immunoSEQ multiplex PCR assay. TCRdb provides this immuneACCESS table in a form limited to in-frame rearrangements. Some clones are lacking; in checked studies, under half of them reflect an unresolved V gene, and why the rest are absent is not known. Present in this sample are 950,000 to 1,100,000 clones, 78% of which were seen just once. The ten largest clones add up to roughly 0.62% of the sample. Material for sequencing was memory CD4+ T cells from PBMCs. The cell subset or site label corresponds to: CD45RA-negative fraction. These TCRs come from a man between 18 and 35 years old in good health. Some clones in this sample may be carry-over from other donors' samples.

CDR3 sequence reads: CASSLGPPLSSYEQYF. The CDR3 nucleotides read TGTGCCAGCAGCTTAGGCCCGCCACTCTCCTCCTACGAGCAGTACTTC. The chain combines TRBV7-8 with TRBJ2-7; D is undetermined. This CDR3 contains 16 residues. The germline gives CDR1 SGHVS, CDR2 FQNEAQ. The V end was cut by 1 base, the J end by 0 bases, with 13 bases between.

This chain links TRBV11-2 with TRBJ1-6; D gene unclear. Trimming cost V 0 bases and J 10 bases, with 10 bases left between them. The CDR3 runs to 14 residues. Per the germline V gene, CDR1 is SGHAT and CDR2 is FQNNGV. The CDR3 bases are TGTGCCAGCAGCTTAGAAGGTGGTAGATCACCCCTCCACTTT. This gives the protein CASSLEGGRSPLHF.

The chain recombines TRBV28 with TRBJ2-5; 7 bases map to TRBD2. CDR3 length: 13 amino acids. Germline V gives CDR1 MDHEN, CDR2 SYDVKM. Losses at the gene ends were 9 bases for V and 5 bases for J; bases not matched to a gene: 9. CDR3 bases: TGTGCCAGTCGTGGCGGGAGCCGGGAGACCCAGTACTTC. Translating gives CASRGGSRETQYF.

This chain joins TRBV7-8 and TRBJ2-7, with D possibly being TRBD1 or TRBD2 (6 bases each). Germline V gene sequence: CDR1 SGHVS, CDR2 FQNEAQ. The CDR3 has 13 residues. V lost 1 base, J lost 4 bases, and 8 bases lay in between. The CDR3 reads CASSLGGGYEQYF. In DNA, the CDR3 is TGTGCCAGCAGCTTAGGAGGGGGGTACGAGCAGTACTTC.

The chain combines TRBV7-2 with TRBJ2-5; D remains unclear. CDR1 and CDR2 from the germline V gene are SGHTA and FQGNSA. The CDR3 consists of 14 residues. V lost 5 bases and J 1 base, leaving 11 bases between the germline ends. The CDR3 DNA reads TGTGCCAGCAGCGCATACACGGTCCAAGAGACCCAGTACTTC. Protein product: CASSAYTVQETQYF.

As regards this clone: Compared with germline, one end of the junction differs, possibly owing to a read error. The V gene is TRBV6-4, the J gene TRBJ2-1, with 8 bases matching TRBD2. The V gene's germline CDR1 is MRHNA and CDR2 SNTAGT. This CDR3 is 14 amino acids long. This CDR3 reads CASSVSWTSNQQFF. The CDR3 region has the DNA TGTGCCAGCAGTGTCTCGTGGACTAGCAATCAGCAGTTCTTC.

This clone was seen more than once but under ten times. The chain uses TRBV29-1 and TRBJ1-1; D gene ambiguous. V was cut by 7 bases and J by 3 bases, with 12 bases left in between. The CDR3 runs 12 residues. Germline V gene data show CDR1 as SQVTM and CDR2 as ANQGSEA. This chain's CDR3 is CSALARHTEAFF. Written as DNA, the CDR3 is TGCAGCGCGTTGGCACGTCACACTGAAGCTTTCTTT.

This chain uses TRBV23-1 with TRBJ2-7; D might be TRBD1 (5 bases). TRBV23-1 is an open reading frame, and its role is uncertain. V was shortened by 0 bases and J by 4 bases, with 10 bases between the two germline ends. This CDR3 region has 14 residues. CDR3 DNA: TGCGCCAGCAGTCAATCGGGGCAGATTTACGAGCAGTACTTC. Translation gives CASSQSGQIYEQYF.

Comment on this clone: An end of the junction differs from the germline gene, which may be a read error. The rearrangement joins TRBV5-4 to TRBJ2-2, with TRBD2 identical over 7 bases. The CDR3 has 17 residues. Germline V gives CDR1 SGHNT, CDR2 YYREEE (reference sequence). CDR3 sequence (DNA): TGTGCCAGCAGCCTCCAGAACAGCGGGAAATACACCGGAGAGCTGTTTTTT. Translated, it gives CASSLQNSGKYTGELFF. The full variable domain, in which reference TRBV5-4 and TRBJ2-2 provide the parts outside the CDR3, is ETGVTQSPTHLIKTRGQQVTLRCSSQSGHNTVSWYQQALGQGPQFIFQYYREEENGRGNFPPRFSGLQFPNYSSELNVNALELDDSALYLCASSLQNSGKYTGELFFGEGSRLTVL.

V usage is TRBV27 and J usage is TRBJ2-3; TRBD2 matches at 12 bases. Trimming at V came to 2 bases and at J to 2 bases, leaving 2 bases not matched to a gene. Germline V CDR1 and CDR2: MNHEY, SMNVEV (reference sequence). CDR3 length: 16 amino acids. The CDR3 reads CASSLASGRDTDTQYF. As DNA, the CDR3 is TGTGCCAGCAGTTTAGCTAGCGGGAGGGACACAGATACGCAGTATTTT.

This sequence joins TRBV5-6 and TRBJ2-3, with 11 bases identical to TRBD2. Germline CDR1 reads SGHDT; CDR2 reads YYEEEE. This CDR3 is 16 amino acids long. After removal of 4 bases from V and 4 bases from J, the junction contained 8 bases not matched to a gene. This CDR3 is CASSNLAGGPSDTQYF. CDR3 nucleotides: TGTGCCAGCAGCAATTTAGCGGGAGGGCCGTCAGATACGCAGTATTTT.

The rearrangement uses TRBV6-5 and TRBJ2-7; 8 positions agree with TRBD1. CDR3 length: 13 residues. The germline V gene has CDR1 MNHEY and CDR2 SVGAGI. Trimming at V came to 7 bases and at J to 5 bases, leaving 7 bases not matched to a gene. The CDR3 here is CASTSTGGHEQYF. The CDR3 DNA sequence: TGTGCCAGCACCTCCACAGGGGGGCACGAGCAGTACTTC.

The gene calls are TRBV18 and TRBJ2-2, with D possibly matching TRBD1 (6 bases). The CDR3 runs to 16 residues. Germline CDR1 KGHSH, CDR2 LQKENI. V was trimmed by 3 bases and J by 1 base, leaving 12 bases between them. The CDR3: CASSPYTGQNTGELFF. CDR3 DNA: TGTGCCAGCTCACCGTACACAGGGCAGAACACCGGGGAGCTGTTTTTT.

On this clone: A far bigger clonotype differs at one base, so this is likely a read error. The chain carries TRBV4-2 and TRBJ1-5; D is unresolved. The CDR3 extends over 13 amino acids. The V and J ends lost 2 bases and 0 bases respectively, with 2 bases between them. Germline CDR1 LGHNA, CDR2 YNFKEQ. The CDR3 bases are TGTGCCAGCAGCCAAAATAGCAATCAGCCCCAGCATTTT. The encoded protein is CASSQNSNQPQHF.

The chain combines TRBV19 with TRBJ1-4, with 8 positions matching TRBD1. Germline V lookup: CDR1 LNHDA, CDR2 SQIVND (reference sequence). The CDR3 extends over 15 amino acids. J lost 8 bases, V lost 5 bases, and 10 bases had no gene match. The CDR3 spells CASSPQGAPGEKLFF. The CDR3 bases are TGTGCCAGTAGTCCTCAGGGGGCGCCCGGGGAAAAACTGTTTTTT.

The J gene is TRBJ2-4, the V gene TRBV28, with D perhaps matching TRBD1 or TRBD2 (5 bases each). CDR3 length: 14 amino acids. Germline V gives CDR1 MDHEN, CDR2 SYDVKM. The V and J ends lost 3 bases and 6 bases respectively, with 12 bases between them. CDR3 nucleotide sequence: TGTGCCAGCAGTTTGAGAGGGGATGGAAACATTCAGTACTTC. The encoded protein is CASSLRGDGNIQYF.

The chain couples TRBV4-2 to TRBJ1-1, with 10 nucleotides matching TRBD1. With 4 bases clipped from V and 4 bases from J, the junction kept 6 bases outside the gene matches. Germline loops: CDR1 LGHNA, CDR2 YNFKEQ. The CDR3 extends over 15 amino acids. CDR3 residues: CASSRTGGSFTEAFF. The CDR3 DNA sequence: TGTGCCAGCAGCCGGACAGGGGGATCCTTCACTGAAGCTTTCTTT.

The chain links TRBV29-1 to TRBJ1-2; TRBD1 is a possible D gene (6 bases). CDR1 and CDR2 from the germline V gene are SQVTM and ANQGSEA. V was trimmed by 5 bases and J by 2 bases, leaving 21 bases between them. The CDR3 is 16 residues long. DNA of the CDR3: TGCAGCGTTTCAGAGGTGGGGTTAGGGGGGAACTATGGCTACACCTTC. It specifies CSVSEVGLGGNYGYTF.

This clone has just one count. This CDR3 is CASSLVAGGQETQYF. The CDR3 region has the DNA TGTGCCAGCAGCTTAGTAGCGGGAGGGCAAGAGACCCAGTACTTC. This rearrangement joins TRBV7-2 to TRBJ2-5, with 11 bases aligning to TRBD2. CDR1 is SGHTA and CDR2 is FQGNSA in the germline V gene. Unmatched junction bases numbered 0, after V lost 1 base and J lost 2 bases. The CDR3 runs to 15 residues.

The chain links TRBV5-6 to TRBJ2-2; D tentatively reads TRBD1 or TRBD2 (5 bases each). Germline loops: CDR1 SGHDT, CDR2 YYEEEE. Trimming cost V 2 bases and J 1 base, with 12 bases left between them. This CDR3 is 16 amino acids long. The chain's CDR3 is CASSFGTLGNTGELFF. The CDR3 DNA reads TGTGCCAGCAGCTTCGGGACGCTTGGGAACACCGGGGAGCTGTTTTTT.

The V and J genes are TRBV4-1 and TRBJ1-1, with D maybe TRBD1 (5 bases). This CDR3 has 15 amino acids. V gave up 3 bases and J gave up 1 base, with 12 bases separating them. Germline CDR1 is MGHRA and CDR2 is YSYEKL. CDR3 residues: CASSQVGTRNTEAFF. The DNA for the CDR3 is TGCGCCAGCAGCCAGGTGGGGACCCGGAACACTGAAGCTTTCTTT.

This chain uses TRBV7-8 with TRBJ2-7, with TRBD2 identical over 9 bases. CDR1 and CDR2 from the germline V gene are SGHVS and FQNEAQ. This CDR3 region has 15 residues. J lost 7 bases, V lost 0 bases, and 7 bases had no gene match. Written as DNA, the CDR3 is TGTGCCAGCAGCTTAGCGTTAGCGGGAGTAGGTGAGCAGTACTTC. The encoded protein is CASSLALAGVGEQYF.

The J gene is TRBJ2-2, the V gene TRBV2; 8 nucleotides align to TRBD2. The CDR3 has 15 residues. Germline V gene data show CDR1 as SNHLY and CDR2 as FYNNEI. J was trimmed by 5 bases and V by 2 bases; bases with no gene match: 4. The CDR3 DNA sequence: TGTGCCAGCAGTGAACTCTCTAGCGGGACCGGGGAGCTGTTTTTT. Protein: CASSELSSGTGELFF.

The gene calls are TRBV7-2 and TRBJ2-3, with D possibly TRBD2 on 6 matching bases. Trimming removed 4 bases at V and 1 base at J, with 9 bases between. The CDR3 consists of 14 residues. Germline loops: CDR1 SGHTA, CDR2 FQGNSA. CDR3 DNA: TGTGCCAGCAGCTCCCGGAGGGGCACAGATACGCAGTATTTT. It encodes CASSSRRGTDTQYF.

V gene TRBV6-6 combines with J gene TRBJ2-5, with 10 bases fitting TRBD2. CDR1 is MNHNY, CDR2 SVGAGI, per germline (reference sequence). V shed 0 bases, J shed 2 bases, and the junction held 3 bases outside the gene matches. The CDR3 is 16 residues long. The CDR3 region has the DNA TGTGCCAGCAGTTACTCTAGGACTAGCGGACAAGAGACCCAGTACTTC. This gives the protein CASSYSRTSGQETQYF.

The gene calls are TRBV5-1 and TRBJ1-4; the D gene is possibly TRBD1 (5 bases). Trimming took 1 base from V and 3 from J, leaving 16 bases between them. From germline, CDR1 is SGHRS and CDR2 YFSETQ. This CDR3 region has 17 residues. CDR3 protein: CASSLYRGQGSNEKLFF. The CDR3 region has the DNA TGCGCCAGCAGCTTGTATCGGGGCCAGGGATCTAATGAAAAACTGTTTTTT.

Regarding this clone: A read error is the likely source, as a far larger clone sits one nucleotide away. This sample also contains other DNA sequences that code for the same CDR3. The chain joins TRBV30 to TRBJ1-1; tentatively, D is TRBD1 (5 bases). Germline CDR1 GTSNPN, CDR2 SVGIG (reference sequence). The CDR3 contains 13 residues. V lost 3 bases, J lost 2 bases, and 10 bases lay in between. As DNA, the CDR3 is TGTGCCTGGAGCACCCAGGGCAACACTGAAGCTTTCTTT. This translates into CAWSTQGNTEAFF. The full variable domain, rest sourced from reference TRBV30 and TRBJ1-1, is SQTIHQWPATLVQPVGSPLSLECTVEGTSNPNLYWYRQAAGRGLQLLFYSVGIGQISSEVPQNLSASRPQDRQFILSSKKLLLSDSGFYLCAWSTQGNTEAFFGQGTRLTVV.

On this clone itself: The same CDR3 also results from other DNA sequences found in this sample. CDR3 DNA: TGTGCCAGCAGCCCCAGGGGGGGCTATGGCTACACCTTC. Translating it yields CASSPRGGYGYTF. The chain joins TRBV7-3 to TRBJ1-2; 7 nucleotides line up with TRBD1. The CDR3 totals 13 residues. Germline V gene sequence: CDR1 SGHTA, CDR2 FQGTGA. With 5 bases clipped from V and 4 bases from J, the junction kept 4 bases outside the gene matches.

The chain combines TRBV11-2 with TRBJ2-6, with 8 nucleotides matching TRBD1. Germline CDR1 is SGHAT and CDR2 is FQNNGV. J was trimmed by 1 base and V by 6 bases; bases with no gene match: 14. The CDR3 length is 19 residues. As DNA, the CDR3 is TGTGCCAGCAGTCACCCCAGGGGGCTAGCGAGTTCTGGGGCCAACGTCCTGACTTTC. Protein product: CASSHPRGLASSGANVLTF. Supplemented by reference TRBV11-2 and TRBJ2-6, the full variable domain reads EAGVAQSPRYKIIEKRQSVAFWCNPISGHATLYWYQQILGQGPKLLIQFQNNGVVDDSQLPKDRFSAERLKGVDSTLKIQPAKLEDSAVYLCASSHPRGLASSGANVLTFGAGSRLTVL.

This clone was seen just once. CDR3 amino acids: CASSQDLTGLKAWSEQYF. CDR3 DNA: TGCGCCAGCAGCCAAGATCTAACGGGACTAAAGGCCTGGTCCGAGCAGTACTTC. The rearrangement uses TRBV4-3 and TRBJ2-7, with 7 bases aligning to TRBD2. The J segment lost 6 bases and the V segment lost 0 bases, leaving 17 bases of the junction unmatched. The CDR3 loop spans 18 amino acids. The germline CDR1 and CDR2 sequences are LGHNA and YSLEER.

The V and J genes are TRBV27 and TRBJ2-5, with 11 bases that match TRBD2. Germline V lookup: CDR1 MNHEY, CDR2 SMNVEV (reference sequence). This CDR3 comprises 15 residues. Trimming removed 4 bases from V and 3 bases from J; junction bases left unmatched: 4. The CDR3 spells CASSSLLAGEETQYF. The CDR3 region has the DNA TGTGCCAGCAGTTCCCTACTAGCGGGAGAAGAGACCCAGTACTTC.

V and J are TRBV10-3 and TRBJ1-1; 9 bases are a match to TRBD1. This CDR3 has 16 residues. V gave up 3 bases and J gave up 1 base; unmatched junction bases: 6. Germline V lookup: CDR1 ENHRY, CDR2 SYGVKD. In DNA, the CDR3 is TGTGCCATCAGTGAAAGACCGGGACAGGGGAACACTGAAGCTTTCTTT. Protein: CAISERPGQGNTEAFF.